The T cell receptor beta chain under discussion was sequenced for a study of T cell responses to AZD1222 COVID-19 vaccine. Using immunoSEQ multiplex PCR, the repertoire was profiled, and TCRdb retains in-frame clones only, with some absent. The repertoire holds around 200,000 clones, with 88% as singletons. Regarding the study as a whole: Baseline seropositivity characterized only six AZD1222 recipients.

Points on this clone: Its specificity is unknown.

The CDR3 extends over 13 amino acids. With 3 bases removed from V and 0 bases from J, the gap between germline ends came to 9 bases. Germline CDR1 reads DFQATT; CDR2 reads SNEGSKA (reference sequence). Here the sequenced sample was peripheral blood, taken on day 0 of AZD1222 vaccination. The sequence came from an adult in good health. The chain couples TRBV20-1 to TRBJ2-7; no definite D call. The CDR3 here is CSASGQSSYEQYF. The CDR3 region has the DNA TGCAGTGCTAGTGGCCAGAGCTCCTACGAGCAGTACTTC.